This is a list of T cell receptor beta chains from one sample in a study of Ad26.COV2.S vaccination and SARS-CoV-2 variants. Sequencing used immunoSEQ multiplex PCR; TCRdb keeps in-frame clones, though not all of them. The sample has about 220,000 clones; 88% are singletons. Sample: peripheral blood, taken in a trial of Ad26.COV2.S vaccine versus placebo. These TCRs come from a person aged 18 to 59 who received the Ad26.COV2.S COVID-19 vaccine or a placebo. The CDR3 runs from the conserved cysteine through the conserved F or W. A D gene is named only where the DNA matches it firmly.

J gene,D gene,V gene,CDR3 protein
TRBJ2-7,.,TRBV11-2,CASSLEGTSSDEQYF
TRBJ2-3,TRBD2,TRBV18,CASSPLAGDTQYF
TRBJ2-2,.,TRBV7-2,CASSPLRVVGRGELFF
TRBJ2-7,TRBD1,TRBV30,CAWSPGTGGLEQYF
TRBJ2-5,.,TRBV5-1,CASSLQAGETQYF
TRBJ2-4,TRBD1,TRBV7-3,CASSLRQGPKNIQYF
TRBJ1-2,.,TRBV7-9,CASSLGRFRKDYGYTF
TRBJ2-7,TRBD2,TRBV7-2,CASSSLAGGFYEQYF
TRBJ1-6,.,TRBV14,CASSLAGLQSPLHF
TRBJ2-1,.,TRBV18,CASSPLLFGPSSYNEQFF
TRBJ2-7,.,TRBV5-5,CASSPDSTSYEQYF
TRBJ2-2,.,TRBV2,CASSDRDTLTGELFF
TRBJ2-7,.,TRBV6-5,CASSYSRQSNYEQYF
TRBJ2-5,.,TRBV27,CASSLSWEPQETQYF
TRBJ2-3,TRBD2,TRBV4-2,CASSQDGTSATDTQYF
TRBJ1-1,.,TRBV7-9,CASSVLGSTNTEAFF
TRBJ2-2,.,TRBV5-4,CASSGGVRATGELFF
TRBJ2-1,.,TRBV7-9,CASTRTGDEQFF
TRBJ2-7,.,TRBV15,CATSGMGEGASYEQYF
TRBJ2-1,.,TRBV11-2,CASSLMAGTYNEQFF
TRBJ1-2,.,TRBV27,CASSLNPPTTGYTF
TRBJ1-1,.,TRBV6-1,CASSDPRGENTEAFF
TRBJ1-5,.,TRBV28,CASSKWGVSQPQHF
TRBJ2-1,.,TRBV11-1,CASSLAQGSSSYNEQFF
TRBJ2-7,.,TRBV4-1,CASSQTPGTLYEQYF
TRBJ2-1,TRBD2,TRBV7-9,CASSPPYRLAPYNEQFF
TRBJ2-1,TRBD2,TRBV7-3,CASSLTGGGSYNEQFF
TRBJ2-2,TRBD1,TRBV29-1,CSAGQIYTGELFF
TRBJ1-5,.,TRBV21-1,CASSKGFKGCNQPQHF
TRBJ2-2,.,TRBV4-3,CASSQDFTWGRPGELFF
TRBJ2-7,.,TRBV5-1,CASSLGDGSYEQYF
TRBJ1-5,.,TRBV28,CASSFRGSNQPQHF
TRBJ2-7,TRBD2,TRBV5-1,CATPAGREGSYEQYF
TRBJ1-1,.,TRBV19,CASSIDPAATEAFF
TRBJ2-3,TRBD2,TRBV14,CASSPRGKGLAPDTQYF
TRBJ2-7,TRBD2,TRBV7-2,CASSFIQTSGRSTYEQYF
TRBJ1-5,.,TRBV5-1,CASSLEGASNQPQHF
TRBJ1-6,.,TRBV7-9,CASSLRDTGIYNSPLHF
TRBJ1-4,.,TRBV11-2,CASSPGPEKLFF
TRBJ1-1,TRBD1,TRBV19,CASSLHDRAVTEAFF
TRBJ1-2,.,TRBV5-8,CASSLNLAQGYTF
TRBJ2-1,.,TRBV5-4,CASSLTGEQFF
TRBJ2-7,.,TRBV18,CASSPPGKPEQYF
TRBJ1-5,.,TRBV6-5,CASRVAVNQPQHF
TRBJ1-1,.,TRBV28,CATLARRDTEAFF